This T cell receptor beta chain was sequenced in a study of technical replicates of blood from a handful of donors (dated by TCRdb to the late 2010s). As for this clone: The specificity of this receptor is unknown. Base qualities are missing; no much larger clone stands one base away.

To prepare the library, the immunoSEQ multiplex PCR assay was applied. TCRdb mirrors the immuneACCESS table, restricted to in-frame sequences. Some clones are absent from its copies; in checked studies, under half trace to an unresolved V gene, and the reason for the others is unknown. This sample comprises roughly 79,000 clones, about 92% of them detected only once. About 0.41% of the sample is in the top ten clones. Ends trimmed: V by 2 bases, J by 0 bases; bases unmatched to a gene: 7. The CDR1 and CDR2 encoded by the germline V gene are KGHSH and LQKENI. The CDR3 has 17 amino acids, counting the end cysteine and phenylalanine. Just the 51-base CDR3 DNA is kept, in frame starting at base 1.

The receptor chain draws on TRBV18 and TRBJ1-5; TRBD1 lines up with 7 middle nucleotides. Sequenced material: T cells isolated from PBMCs. This clonotype was sampled from a human donor in good health. The CDR3 region has the sequence CASSPRDSSSSNQPQHF. The sequence in DNA is TGTGCCAGCTCACCAAGGGACAGTTCAAGTAGCAATCAGCCCCAGCATTTT.